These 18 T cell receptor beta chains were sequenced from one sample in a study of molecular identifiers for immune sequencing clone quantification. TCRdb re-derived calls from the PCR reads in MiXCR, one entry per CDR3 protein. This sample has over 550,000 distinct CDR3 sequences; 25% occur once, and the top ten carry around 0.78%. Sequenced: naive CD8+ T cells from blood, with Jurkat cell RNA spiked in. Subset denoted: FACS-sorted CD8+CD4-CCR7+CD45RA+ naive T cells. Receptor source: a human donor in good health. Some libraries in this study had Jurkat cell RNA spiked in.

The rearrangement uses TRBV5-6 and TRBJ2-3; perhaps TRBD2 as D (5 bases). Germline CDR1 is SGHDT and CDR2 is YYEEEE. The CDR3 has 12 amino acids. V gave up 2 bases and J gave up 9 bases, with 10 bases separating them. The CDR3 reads CASSFTEETQYF. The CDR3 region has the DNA TGTGCCAGCAGCTTTACGGAGGAAACGCAGTATTTT.

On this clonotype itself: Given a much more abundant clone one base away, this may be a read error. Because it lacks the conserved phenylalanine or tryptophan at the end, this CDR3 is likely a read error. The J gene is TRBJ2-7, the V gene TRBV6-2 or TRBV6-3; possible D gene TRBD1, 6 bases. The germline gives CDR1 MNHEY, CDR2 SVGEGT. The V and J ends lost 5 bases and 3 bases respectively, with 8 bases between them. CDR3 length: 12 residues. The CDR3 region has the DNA TGTGCCAGCAGTACAGGGTTCTACGAGCAGTACCTC. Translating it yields CASSTGFYEQYL.

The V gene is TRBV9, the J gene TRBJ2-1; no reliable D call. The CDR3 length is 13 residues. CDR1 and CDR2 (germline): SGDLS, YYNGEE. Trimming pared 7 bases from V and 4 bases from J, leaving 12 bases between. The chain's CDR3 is CASCQDSYNEQFF. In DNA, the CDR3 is TGTGCCAGCTGTCAAGACTCGTACAATGAGCAGTTCTTC.

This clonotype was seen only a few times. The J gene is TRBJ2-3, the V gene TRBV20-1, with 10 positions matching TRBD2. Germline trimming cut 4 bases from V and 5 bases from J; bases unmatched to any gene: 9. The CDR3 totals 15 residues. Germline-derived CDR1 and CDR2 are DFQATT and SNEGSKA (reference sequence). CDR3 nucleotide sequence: TGCAGTGCTAAGGCGAGCGGGGGGGCGATAGATACGCAGTATTTT. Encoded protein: CSAKASGGAIDTQYF.

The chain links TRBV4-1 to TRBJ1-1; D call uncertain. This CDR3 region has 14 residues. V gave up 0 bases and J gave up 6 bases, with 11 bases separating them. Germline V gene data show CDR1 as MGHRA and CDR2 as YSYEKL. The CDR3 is CASSQESAAPEAFF. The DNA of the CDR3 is TGCGCCAGCAGCCAAGAAAGTGCGGCCCCTGAAGCTTTCTTT.

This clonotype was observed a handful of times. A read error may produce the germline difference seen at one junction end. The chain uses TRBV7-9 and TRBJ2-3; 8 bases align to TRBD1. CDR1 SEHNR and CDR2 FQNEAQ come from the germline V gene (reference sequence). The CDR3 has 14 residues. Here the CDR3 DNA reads TGTGCCAGCGGCTTGGACAGGGAGGCAGATACGCAGTATTTT. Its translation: CASGLDREADTQYF.

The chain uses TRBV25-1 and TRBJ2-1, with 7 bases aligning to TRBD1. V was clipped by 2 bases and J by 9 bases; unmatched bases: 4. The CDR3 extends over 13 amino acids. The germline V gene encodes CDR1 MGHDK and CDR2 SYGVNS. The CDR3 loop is CASSEATGVEQFF. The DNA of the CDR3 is TGTGCCAGCAGTGAAGCTACAGGGGTTGAGCAGTTCTTC.

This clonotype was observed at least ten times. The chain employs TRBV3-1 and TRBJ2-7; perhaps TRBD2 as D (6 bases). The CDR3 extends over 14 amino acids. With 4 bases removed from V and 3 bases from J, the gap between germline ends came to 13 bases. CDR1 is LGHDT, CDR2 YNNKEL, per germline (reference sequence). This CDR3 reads CASSPGTEGYEQYF. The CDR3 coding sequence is TGTGCCAGCAGCCCCGGGACGGAGGGCTACGAGCAGTACTTC.

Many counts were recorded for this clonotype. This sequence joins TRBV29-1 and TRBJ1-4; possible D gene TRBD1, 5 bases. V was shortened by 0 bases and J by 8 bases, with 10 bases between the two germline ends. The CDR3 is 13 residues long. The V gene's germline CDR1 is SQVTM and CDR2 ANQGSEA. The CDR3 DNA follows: TGCAGCGTTGAAGACCCGACAGCCGAAAAACTGTTTTTT. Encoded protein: CSVEDPTAEKLFF.

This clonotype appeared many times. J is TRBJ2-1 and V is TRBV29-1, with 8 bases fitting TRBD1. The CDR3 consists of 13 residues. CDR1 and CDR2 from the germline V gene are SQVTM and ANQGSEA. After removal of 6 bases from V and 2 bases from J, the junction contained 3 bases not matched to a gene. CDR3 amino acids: CSVRQGTYNEQFF. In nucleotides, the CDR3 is TGCAGCGTGAGACAGGGGACCTACAATGAGCAGTTCTTC.

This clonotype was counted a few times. CDR3 in amino acids: CASSPTGYALVYEQYF. DNA of the CDR3: TGTGCCAGCAGCCCAACCGGGTACGCGCTGGTCTACGAGCAGTACTTC. The V and J genes are TRBV7-8 and TRBJ2-7, with unresolved D. V dropped 5 bases and J dropped 3 bases, with 20 bases sitting between them. The CDR3 is made up of 16 amino acids. Germline V gene sequence: CDR1 SGHVS, CDR2 FQNEAQ.

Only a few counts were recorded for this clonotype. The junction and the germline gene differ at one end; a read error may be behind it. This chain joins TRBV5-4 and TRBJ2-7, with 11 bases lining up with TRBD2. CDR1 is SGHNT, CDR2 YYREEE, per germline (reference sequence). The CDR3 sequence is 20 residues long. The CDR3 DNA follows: TGTGCCAGCAGACCATTTACAGGGGGCTCCGCGGGACTAGCGGTTTCCGAGCAGTGCTTC. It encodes CASRPFTGGSAGLAVSEQCF.

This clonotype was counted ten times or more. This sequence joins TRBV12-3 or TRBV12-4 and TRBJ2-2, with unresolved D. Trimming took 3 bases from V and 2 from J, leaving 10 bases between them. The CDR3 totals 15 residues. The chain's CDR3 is CASSFSKRNTGELFF. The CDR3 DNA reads TGTGCCAGCAGTTTCAGCAAAAGAAACACCGGGGAGCTGTTTTTT.

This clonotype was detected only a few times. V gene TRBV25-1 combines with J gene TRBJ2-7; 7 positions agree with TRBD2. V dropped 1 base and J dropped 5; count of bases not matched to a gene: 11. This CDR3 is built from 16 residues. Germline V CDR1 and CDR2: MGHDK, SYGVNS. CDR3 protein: CASSEWVGGPADEQYF. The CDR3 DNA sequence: TGTGCCAGCAGTGAATGGGTGGGAGGGCCGGCGGACGAGCAGTACTTC.

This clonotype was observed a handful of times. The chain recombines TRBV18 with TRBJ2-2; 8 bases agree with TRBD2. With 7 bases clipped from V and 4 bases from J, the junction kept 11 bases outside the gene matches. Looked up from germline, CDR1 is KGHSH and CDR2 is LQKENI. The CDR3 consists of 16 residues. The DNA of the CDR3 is TGTGCCAGCTACGCTACTGCGGGAGGTCTCACCGGGGAGCTGTTTTTT. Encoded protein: CASYATAGGLTGELFF.

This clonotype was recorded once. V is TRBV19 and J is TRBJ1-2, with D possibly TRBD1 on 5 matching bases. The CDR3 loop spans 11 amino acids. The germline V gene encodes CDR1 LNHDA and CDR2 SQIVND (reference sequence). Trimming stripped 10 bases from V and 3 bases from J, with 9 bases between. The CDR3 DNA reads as TGTGCCACTCAGACAGACTATGGCTACACCTTC. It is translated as CATQTDYGYTF. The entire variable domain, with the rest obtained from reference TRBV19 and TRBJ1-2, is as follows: DGGITQSPKYLFRKEGQNVTLSCEQNLNHDAMYWYRQDPGQGLRLIYYSQIVNDFQKGDIAEGYSVSREKKESFPLTVTSAQKNPTAFYLCATQTDYGYTFGSGTRLTVV.

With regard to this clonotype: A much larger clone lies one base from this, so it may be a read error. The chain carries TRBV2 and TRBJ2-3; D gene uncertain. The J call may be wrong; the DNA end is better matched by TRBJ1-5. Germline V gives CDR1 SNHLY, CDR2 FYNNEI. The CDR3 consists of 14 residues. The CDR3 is CASTTSDTGDTQHF. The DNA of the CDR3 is TGTGCCAGCACGACTAGCGATACTGGGGATACGCAGCATTTT.

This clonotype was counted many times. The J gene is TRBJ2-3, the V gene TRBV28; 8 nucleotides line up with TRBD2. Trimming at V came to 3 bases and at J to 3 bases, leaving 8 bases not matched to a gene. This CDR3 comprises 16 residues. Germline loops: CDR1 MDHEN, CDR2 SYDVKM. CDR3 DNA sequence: TGTGCCAGCAGTTTGTCAACTAGCGGACTGACAGATACGCAGTATTTT. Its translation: CASSLSTSGLTDTQYF.